These 16 T cell receptor beta chains were all obtained from the same sample, sequenced in a study of cytomegalovirus exposure and HLA in healthy donors. Primers included in the PCR were 60 Vbeta and 13 Jbeta primers. Sequencing used immunoSEQ multiplex PCR; TCRdb keeps in-frame clones, though not all of them. The sample lists 100,000 to 150,000 clones, roughly 63% occurring once. Material for sequencing was PBMCs. The receptor source for this set is a man aged 30-40 years in good health and CMV-seropositive.

J is TRBJ2-5 and V is TRBV11-2; TRBD2 matches 7 bases. This CDR3 is 14 amino acids long. Per the germline V gene, CDR1 is SGHAT and CDR2 is FQNNGV. Trimming removed 5 bases from V and 4 bases from J; junction bases left unmatched: 7. The CDR3 DNA reads as TGTGCCAGCAGCCTCGGACTAGAGGCAGAGACCCAGTACTTC. Residues: CASSLGLEAETQYF.

This chain joins TRBV7-2 and TRBJ2-2; 9 positions match TRBD2. Losses at the gene ends were 5 bases for V and 4 bases for J; bases not matched to a gene: 11. The length of the CDR3 is 17 residues. Per the germline V gene, CDR1 is SGHTA and CDR2 is FQGNSA. DNA for the CDR3: TGTGCCAGCAGCCTCCTTCGCGGGAGGGCCGCCACCGGGGAGCTGTTTTTT. Encoded protein: CASSLLRGRAATGELFF.

The chain has TRBV18 and TRBJ1-3; 7 bases are shared with TRBD1. The CDR3 extends over 18 amino acids. Germline CDR1 and CDR2: KGHSH and LQKENI. After removal of 6 bases from V and 0 bases from J, the junction contained 14 bases not matched to a gene. CDR3: CASSAVRTGAHSGNTIYF. The CDR3, as DNA: TGTGCCAGCTCGGCCGTGCGAACAGGGGCTCACTCTGGAAACACCATATATTTT.

The chain couples TRBV6-5 to TRBJ2-3; D is possibly TRBD2 (6 bases). CDR3 size: 15 residues. Germline V gene data show CDR1 as MNHEY and CDR2 as SVGAGI. V was shortened by 6 bases and J by 3 bases, with 16 bases between the two germline ends. The chain's CDR3 is CASSRLGAKTDTQYF. As DNA, the CDR3 is TGTGCCAGCAGCCGACTAGGGGCTAAAACAGATACGCAGTATTTT.

This clone has only a few counts. The genes are TRBV2 and TRBJ2-2; tentatively, D is TRBD2 (6 bases). The V and J ends lost 4 bases and 4 bases respectively, with 10 bases between them. The germline V gene encodes CDR1 SNHLY and CDR2 FYNNEI. The CDR3 sequence is 14 residues long. This CDR3 is CASSGLESTGELFF. CDR3 DNA sequence: TGTGCCAGCAGTGGACTAGAATCCACCGGGGAGCTGTTTTTT.

This clone was observed a few times. This rearrangement joins TRBV6-1 to TRBJ2-7; 7 nucleotides line up with TRBD1. After removal of 8 bases from V and 0 bases from J, the junction contained 10 bases not matched to a gene. This CDR3 is 15 amino acids long. Germline V gene data show CDR1 as MNHNS and CDR2 as SASEGT. CDR3 coding DNA: TGTGCCAGCGGGGCCCGGACAGGCGTCTCCTACGAGCAGTACTTC. It specifies CASGARTGVSYEQYF.

This clone was detected only a few times. V gene TRBV5-1 combines with J gene TRBJ1-1; 8 bases are shared with TRBD1. CDR3 length equals 14 residues. The junction had 4 bases not matched to a gene; V was cut back by 4 bases and J by 2 bases. Germline CDR1 is SGHRS and CDR2 is YFSETQ. CDR3 sequence (DNA): TGCGCCAGCAGCCCAGGACAGGGTAACACTGAAGCTTTCTTT. Translated: CASSPGQGNTEAFF.

The chain couples TRBV2 to TRBJ2-7, with D hard to call. CDR3 size: 13 residues. The germline V gene encodes CDR1 SNHLY and CDR2 FYNNEI. Trimming shortened V by 5 bases and J by 6 bases, and 14 bases separated the two germline ends. CDR3 in amino acids: CASSSCDTCEQYF. The CDR3 bases are TGTGCCAGCAGTTCCTGCGATACTTGCGAGCAGTACTTC.

The chain uses TRBV5-1 and TRBJ2-3; 11 bases agree with TRBD2. The germline V gene encodes CDR1 SGHRS and CDR2 YFSETQ. V shed 3 bases, J shed 1 base, and the junction held 16 bases outside the gene matches. CDR3 length: 20 residues. CDR3 protein: CASSYPTSGILAGRTDTQYF. CDR3 bases: TGCGCCAGCAGCTATCCGACTAGCGGGATATTGGCCGGTCGCACAGATACGCAGTATTTT.

V gene TRBV5-1 combines with J gene TRBJ2-7; D perhaps matches TRBD2 (6 bases). The CDR3 runs to 15 residues. The germline CDR1 and CDR2 sequences are SGHRS and YFSETQ. Trimming cost V 0 bases and J 3 bases, with 13 bases left between them. CDR3 residues: CASSLVGGLDYEQYF. DNA for the CDR3: TGCGCCAGCAGCTTGGTGGGGGGACTCGACTACGAGCAGTACTTC.

Only one count was recorded for this clone. This rearrangement joins TRBV5-1 to TRBJ1-1; TRBD1 might be the D (5 bases). The V and J ends lost 4 bases and 3 bases respectively, with 13 bases between them. Looked up from germline, CDR1 is SGHRS and CDR2 is YFSETQ. CDR3 length equals 14 residues. The CDR3 reads CASSTGRVDTEAFF. The CDR3 coding sequence is TGCGCCAGCAGCACTGGCAGGGTGGACACTGAAGCTTTCTTT.

This chain's CDR3 is CASSFLGGFGANVLTF. CDR3 bases: TGTGCCAGCAGCTTTTTAGGGGGCTTCGGGGCCAACGTCCTGACTTTC. This sequence joins TRBV7-2 and TRBJ2-6; 7 bases line up with TRBD1. This CDR3 spans 16 amino acids. The germline CDR1 and CDR2 sequences are SGHTA and FQGNSA. Unmatched junction bases numbered 6, after V lost 3 bases and J lost 4 bases.

The J gene is TRBJ2-3, the V gene TRBV5-1; TRBD2 matches at 11 bases. After removal of 4 bases from V and 5 bases from J, the junction contained 3 bases not matched to a gene. CDR1 and CDR2 from the germline V gene are SGHRS and YFSETQ. The CDR3 has 14 residues. The CDR3 loop is CASSAGLAVDTQYF. The CDR3 DNA reads as TGCGCCAGCAGCGCGGGACTAGCGGTAGATACGCAGTATTTT.

The chain combines TRBV28 with TRBJ2-5; weak D call: TRBD1 (5 bases). Germline V gives CDR1 MDHEN, CDR2 SYDVKM. The germline V and J ends were trimmed by 3 bases and 3 bases, with 14 bases remaining between them. The CDR3 has 15 residues. CDR3 bases: TGTGCCAGCAGTTTTTTGGGGCTGGGGAAAGAGACCCAGTACTTC. It translates to CASSFLGLGKETQYF.

V usage is TRBV5-4 and J usage is TRBJ2-7, with D possibly TRBD1 on 6 matching bases. CDR1 is SGHNT, CDR2 YYREEE, per germline (reference sequence). The CDR3 has 15 amino acids. Trimming shortened V by 0 bases and J by 2 bases, and 12 bases separated the two germline ends. CDR3 in amino acids: CASSLGGTPTYEQYF. The CDR3 nucleotides are TGTGCCAGCAGCTTGGGAGGGACACCGACCTACGAGCAGTACTTC.

As concerns this clone: Other DNA sequences in this sample translate to the same CDR3. The chain links TRBV6-1 to TRBJ2-1; 9 positions agree with TRBD2. V shed 4 bases and J 4 bases; nucleotides not matched to a gene: 2. Germline CDR1 and CDR2: MNHNS and SASEGT. The CDR3 runs 14 residues. The CDR3 protein is CASSGLAAYNEQFF. The CDR3 DNA reads TGTGCCAGCAGTGGACTAGCGGCATACAATGAGCAGTTCTTC.